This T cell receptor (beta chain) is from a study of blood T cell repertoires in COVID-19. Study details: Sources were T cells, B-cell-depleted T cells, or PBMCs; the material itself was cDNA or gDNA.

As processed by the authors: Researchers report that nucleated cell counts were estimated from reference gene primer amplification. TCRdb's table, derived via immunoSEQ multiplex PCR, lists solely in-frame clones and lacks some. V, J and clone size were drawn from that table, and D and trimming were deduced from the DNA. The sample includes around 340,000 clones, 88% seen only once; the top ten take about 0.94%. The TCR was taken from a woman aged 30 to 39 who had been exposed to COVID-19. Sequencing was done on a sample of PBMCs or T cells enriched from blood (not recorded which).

The CDR3 DNA reads TGTGCCAGCAGTGACCGGAGAGGTGGAAACACCATATATTTT. Translating it yields CASSDRRGGNTIYF. The V and J genes are TRBV6-1 and TRBJ1-3; no clear D. The CDR3 consists of 14 residues. Germline V lookup: CDR1 MNHNS, CDR2 SASEGT. Trimming shortened V by 3 bases and J by 3 bases, and 9 bases separated the two germline ends.